The rows below give T cell receptor beta chains drawn from one sample of a study of T cells in Graves' hyperthyroidism and ophthalmopathy. TCRdb re-analysed the multiplex PCR reads in MiXCR, keeping a single row per CDR3 protein. The sample lists around 520,000 distinct CDR3 sequences, approximately 14% occurring once. The material sequenced was blood. The source of these receptors is a woman aged 40 to 50 with Graves' hyperthyroidism. The conserved cysteine and the conserved F or W are not part of the CDR3 here. A D gene is named only where the DNA matches it firmly.

cdr3_aa,j_call,v_call,d_call
SARGPGVETQY,TRBJ2-5,TRBV20-1,-
ASSQVDSGTRSYEQY,TRBJ2-7,TRBV3-1,TRBD2
ASSEGTSEQY,TRBJ2-7,TRBV6-1,-
ASSLGYTGNEQY,TRBJ2-7,TRBV13,-
ASRIGFNTGELF,TRBJ2-2,TRBV10-1,-
ASSHQTNTEAF,TRBJ1-1,TRBV16,-
ASSQWDSDTGELF,TRBJ2-2,TRBV3-1,-
ASGRTSDSYEQY,TRBJ2-7,TRBV12-3/TRBV12-4,TRBD2
ASSLVGAVTEQPQH,TRBJ1-5,TRBV7-9,-
SARDLTSGKANEQY,TRBJ2-7,TRBV20-1,TRBD2
ASSLAGPALEQY,TRBJ2-7,TRBV28,-
ASKQMNTEAF,TRBJ1-1,TRBV6-1,-
ASSLGLADDYEQY,TRBJ2-7,TRBV27,TRBD2
ASTLREKTTEAF,TRBJ1-1,TRBV28,-
ASSLGSGTNTGELF,TRBJ2-2,TRBV12-3/TRBV12-4,TRBD2
SARGDHLTSTDTQY,TRBJ2-3,TRBV20-1,-